This T cell receptor (beta chain) is from a study of blood T cell repertoires in COVID-19. Study information: The samples span acute and convalescent COVID-19 from the United States, Italy and Spain. The cDNA or gDNA used as material had been derived from T cells, B-cell-depleted T cells, or PBMCs.

Original handling: Reference gene primers were amplified, and this amplification served to estimate nucleated cell counts. TCRdb's table, derived via immunoSEQ multiplex PCR, lists solely in-frame clones and lacks some. That table supplies the V and J calls and clone size; D and trimming were determined from the DNA. This table holds around 100,000 clones, around 86% found once. CDR3 length: 13 amino acids. Trimming took 3 bases from V and 11 from J, leaving 16 bases between them. Looked up from germline, CDR1 is KGHSH and CDR2 is LQKENI. This rearrangement joins TRBV18 to TRBJ1-1, with D unresolved. Sequencing was performed on peripheral blood. The clonotype was recovered from a man aged 55 to 70 with COVID-19, enrolled during active disease. This CDR3 is CASSPRERPWAFF. The CDR3 nucleotides read TGTGCCAGCTCACCGAGGGAAAGGCCTTGGGCTTTCTTT.